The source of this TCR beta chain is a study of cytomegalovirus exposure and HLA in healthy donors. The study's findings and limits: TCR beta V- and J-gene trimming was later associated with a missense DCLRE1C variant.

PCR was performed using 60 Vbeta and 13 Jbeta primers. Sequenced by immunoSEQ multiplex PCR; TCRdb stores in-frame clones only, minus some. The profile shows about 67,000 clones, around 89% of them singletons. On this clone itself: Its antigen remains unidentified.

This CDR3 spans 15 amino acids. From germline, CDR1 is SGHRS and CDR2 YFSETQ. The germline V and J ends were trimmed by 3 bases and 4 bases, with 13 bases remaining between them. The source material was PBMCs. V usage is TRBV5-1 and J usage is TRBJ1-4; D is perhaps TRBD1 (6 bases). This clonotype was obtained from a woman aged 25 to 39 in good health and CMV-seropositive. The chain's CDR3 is CASSWGRAFNEKLFF. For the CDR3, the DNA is TGCGCCAGCAGCTGGGGGCGGGCCTTTAATGAAAAACTGTTTTTT.